This T cell receptor beta chain was sequenced for a study of T-cell memory formation after mild COVID-19. For the study at large: TCR clusters were mostly donor specific. Study results and caveats: Day 15 to 85 contractors were CD4/CD8 balanced; later expanders leaned CD4+.

Trimming removed 5 bases from V and 2 bases from J; junction bases left unmatched: 10. Germline CDR1 is SGHTA and CDR2 is FQGNSA. The CDR3 length is 17 residues. This clonotype was seen many times. Its antigen is not identified. Via MiXCR, TCRdb re-called the 5' RACE reads, giving one row per CDR3 protein. The sample yields about 82,000 distinct CDR3 sequences, roughly 13% seen once. The receptor comes from a man between 18 and 29 years old who had mild COVID-19 (a few samples of this study predate the infection). Cell type and time point are not known. V gene TRBV7-2 combines with J gene TRBJ2-2, with TRBD2 matching 8 bases. What was sequenced was PBMCs or a T cell subset sorted from them (not recorded which). Written as DNA, the CDR3 is TGTGCCAGCAGCCTACCGGCGGGGGGAATTAACACCGGGGAGCTGTTTTTT. Protein: CASSLPAGGINTGELFF.